Below, 6 T cell receptor beta chains from the same sample are listed, as sequenced in a study of blood T cell repertoires in COVID-19. Clones were read by immunoSEQ multiplex PCR, and TCRdb kept only the in-frame ones, dropping some. The profile covers about 170,000 clones, with approximately 74% appearing a single time and about 3% taken by the ten largest. The sample taken for sequencing was peripheral blood. The receptors originated from a woman over 75 with acute or convalescent COVID-19.

The V gene is TRBV19, the J gene TRBJ2-1; 8 bases agree with TRBD2. In germline, CDR1 is LNHDA, CDR2 SQIVND (reference sequence). Trimming at V came to 0 bases and at J to 7 bases, leaving 11 bases not matched to a gene. CDR3 length equals 17 residues. Here the CDR3 reads CASSIDRPGGMANEQFF. The CDR3 region has the DNA TGTGCCAGTAGTATAGATAGGCCGGGGGGGATGGCGAATGAGCAGTTCTTC.

The CDR3 coding sequence is TGTGCCAGCAGCGTAGACGGAGATGGCTACACCTTC. It is translated as CASSVDGDGYTF. The genes are TRBV9 and TRBJ1-2; D is undetermined. There are 12 residues in the CDR3. V was pared by 0 bases and J by 6 bases, with 6 bases between. In germline, CDR1 is SGDLS, CDR2 YYNGEE. Variable domain in full (rest from reference TRBV9 and TRBJ1-2): DSGVTQTPKHLITATGQRVTLRCSPRSGDLSVYWYQQSLDQGLQFLIQYYNGEERAKGNILERFSAQQFPDLHSELNLSSLELGDSALYFCASSVDGDGYTFGSGTRLTVV.

This clone was observed a few times. V usage is TRBV12-3 or TRBV12-4 and J usage is TRBJ1-3, with a weak D call TRBD1 (5 bases). The ends were cut back, 5 bases at V and 7 bases at J, with 9 bases in the middle. The CDR3 is made up of 12 amino acids. CDR3 nucleotides: TGTGCCAGCAGTCCGGGACTTAACACCATATATTTT. Protein product: CASSPGLNTIYF.

J is TRBJ2-7 and V is TRBV11-2; possibly TRBD1 for D (6 bases). The CDR3 covers 15 residues. Looked up from germline, CDR1 is SGHAT and CDR2 is FQNNGV. The ends were cut back, 5 bases at V and 2 bases at J, with 16 bases in the middle. CDR3 nucleotide sequence: TGTGCCAGCAGCCGAGACAGGACGGGTCCCTACGAGCAGTACTTC. It is translated as CASSRDRTGPYEQYF.

This rearrangement joins TRBV15 to TRBJ1-1, with D unclear. The V end lost 0 bases, the J end lost 0 bases, and 8 bases lay between the germline ends. This CDR3 contains 15 residues. Per the germline V gene, CDR1 is LNHNV and CDR2 is YYDKDF (reference sequence). Here the CDR3 reads CATSRDTTMNTEAFF. The CDR3 DNA sequence: TGTGCCACCAGCAGAGATACAACAATGAACACTGAAGCTTTCTTT.

The genes are TRBV4-1 and TRBJ1-2, with D possibly TRBD1 on 5 matching bases. The V gene lost 6 bases and the J gene lost 11 bases, with 13 bases spanning the gap. CDR3 length: 11 residues. Germline loops: CDR1 MGHRA, CDR2 YSYEKL. CDR3 DNA sequence: TGCGCCAGCAGTGACAGCGCCCCATACACCTTC. Protein: CASSDSAPYTF.